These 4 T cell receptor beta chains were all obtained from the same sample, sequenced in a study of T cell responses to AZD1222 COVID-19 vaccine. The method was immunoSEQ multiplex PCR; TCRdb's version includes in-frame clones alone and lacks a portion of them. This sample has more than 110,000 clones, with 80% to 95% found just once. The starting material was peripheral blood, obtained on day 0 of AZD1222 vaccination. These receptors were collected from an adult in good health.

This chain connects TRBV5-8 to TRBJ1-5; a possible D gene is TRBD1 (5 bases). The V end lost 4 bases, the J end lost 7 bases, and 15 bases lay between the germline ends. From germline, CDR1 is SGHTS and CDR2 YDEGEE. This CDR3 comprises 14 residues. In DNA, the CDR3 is TGTGCCAGCAGCCAATGGCAGGGCGGGCAGCCCCAGCATTTT. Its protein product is CASSQWQGGQPQHF. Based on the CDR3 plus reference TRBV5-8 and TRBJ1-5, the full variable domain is EAGVTQSPTHLIKTRGQQATLRCSPISGHTSVYWYQQALGLGLQFLLWYDEGEERNRGNFPPRFSGRQFPNYSSELNVNALELEDSALYLCASSQWQGGQPQHFGDGTRLSIL.

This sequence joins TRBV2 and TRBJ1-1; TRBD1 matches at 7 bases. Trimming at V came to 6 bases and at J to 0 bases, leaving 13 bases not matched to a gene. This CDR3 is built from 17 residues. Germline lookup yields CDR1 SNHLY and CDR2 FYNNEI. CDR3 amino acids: CASSSSVTGLMNTEAFF. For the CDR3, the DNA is TGTGCCAGCAGCTCTTCGGTGACAGGGCTAATGAACACTGAAGCTTTCTTT.

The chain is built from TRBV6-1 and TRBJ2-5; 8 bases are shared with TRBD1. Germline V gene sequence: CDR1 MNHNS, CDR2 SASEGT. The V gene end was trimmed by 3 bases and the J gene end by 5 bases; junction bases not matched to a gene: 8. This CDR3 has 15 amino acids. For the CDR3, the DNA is TGTGCCAGCAGTGAGATGCAGGGGGCGAGGGAGACCCAGTACTTC. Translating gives CASSEMQGARETQYF.

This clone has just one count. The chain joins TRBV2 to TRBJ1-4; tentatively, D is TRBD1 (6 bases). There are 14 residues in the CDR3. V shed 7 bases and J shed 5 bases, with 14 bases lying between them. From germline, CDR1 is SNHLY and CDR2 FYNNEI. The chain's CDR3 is CASKSPGQNEKLFF. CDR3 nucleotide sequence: TGTGCCAGCAAGAGTCCAGGACAGAATGAAAAACTGTTTTTT.